This T cell receptor (beta chain) was found in a study of CD8 T cells in ankylosing spondylitis. Study-wide results and caveats: Seemingly characteristic of ankylosing spondylitis blood was a TCR beta motif consisting of under 10 highly homologous variants. Some of these motif variants have turned up before, in reports on reactive arthritis synovial fluid and blood. Disease-linked clones reportedly concentrated significantly in matched ankylosing spondylitis synovial fluid. Disease-linked clones, CD8+, were relatively rare in peripheral blood.

TCR beta libraries were made by quantitative 5'-RACE with molecular barcodes. Each CDR3 protein is one row after TCRdb ran MiXCR on the 5' RACE reads. The table includes around 440,000 distinct CDR3 sequences, 15% to 20% detected once. This clonotype showed up just a few times. Its specificity is unknown. CDR3 length equals 13 residues. V shed 2 bases and J shed 7 bases, with 6 bases lying between them. Looked up from germline, CDR1 is KGHSH and CDR2 is LQKENI. This TCR was recovered from a male donor with ankylosing spondylitis. Sample: blood, either unsorted or a sorted T cell fraction (not recorded which). The rearrangement joins TRBV18 to TRBJ1-6; D is unclear. In nucleotides, the CDR3 is TGTGCCAGCTCACCAGTCGAGAATTCACCCCTCCACTTT. Residues: CASSPVENSPLHF.